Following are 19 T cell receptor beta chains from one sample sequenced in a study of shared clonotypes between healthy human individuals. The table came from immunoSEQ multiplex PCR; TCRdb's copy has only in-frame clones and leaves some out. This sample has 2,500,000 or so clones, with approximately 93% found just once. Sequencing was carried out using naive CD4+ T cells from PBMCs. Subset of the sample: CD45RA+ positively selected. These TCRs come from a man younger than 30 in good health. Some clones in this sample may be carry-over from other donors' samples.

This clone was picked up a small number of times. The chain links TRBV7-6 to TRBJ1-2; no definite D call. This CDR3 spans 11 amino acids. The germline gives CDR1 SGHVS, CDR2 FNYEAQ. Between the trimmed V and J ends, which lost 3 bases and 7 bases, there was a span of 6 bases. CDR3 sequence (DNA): TGTGCCAGCAGCTTCTTCGTTGGCTACACCTTC. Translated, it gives CASSFFVGYTF. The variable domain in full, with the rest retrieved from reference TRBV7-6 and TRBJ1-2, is GAGVSQSPRYKVTKRGQDVALRCDPISGHVSLYWYRQALGQGPEFLTYFNYEAQQDKSGLPNDRFSAERPEGSISTLTIQRTEQRDSAMYRCASSFFVGYTFGSGTRLTVV.

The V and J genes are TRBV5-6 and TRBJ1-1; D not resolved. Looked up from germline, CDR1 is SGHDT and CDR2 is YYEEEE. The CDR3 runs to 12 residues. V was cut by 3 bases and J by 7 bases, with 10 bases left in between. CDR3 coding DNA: TGTGCCAGCAGCTCACGATGGAGTGAAGCTTTCTTT. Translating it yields CASSSRWSEAFF.

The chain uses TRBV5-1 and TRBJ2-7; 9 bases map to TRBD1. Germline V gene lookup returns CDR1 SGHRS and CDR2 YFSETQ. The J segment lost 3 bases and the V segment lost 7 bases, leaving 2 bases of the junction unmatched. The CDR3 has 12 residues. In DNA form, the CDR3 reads TGCGCCAGCGGACAGGGGATCTACGAGCAGTACTTC. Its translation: CASGQGIYEQYF.

In nucleotides, the CDR3 is TGCAGTGCTCCGGGGGCTGAAGCTTTCTTT. It translates to CSAPGAEAFF. V gene TRBV20-1 combines with J gene TRBJ1-1; D possibly corresponds to TRBD1 (5 bases). The CDR3 loop spans 10 amino acids. V shed 5 bases and J shed 6 bases, with 7 bases lying between them. The germline V gene encodes CDR1 DFQATT and CDR2 SNEGSKA (reference sequence).

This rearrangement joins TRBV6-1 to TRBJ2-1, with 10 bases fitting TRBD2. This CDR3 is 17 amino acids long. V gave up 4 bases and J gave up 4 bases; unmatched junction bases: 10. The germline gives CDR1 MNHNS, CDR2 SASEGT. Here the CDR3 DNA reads TGTGCCAGCAGTGTCCCACTAGCGGGATCCTTTTACAATGAGCAGTTCTTC. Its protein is CASSVPLAGSFYNEQFF.

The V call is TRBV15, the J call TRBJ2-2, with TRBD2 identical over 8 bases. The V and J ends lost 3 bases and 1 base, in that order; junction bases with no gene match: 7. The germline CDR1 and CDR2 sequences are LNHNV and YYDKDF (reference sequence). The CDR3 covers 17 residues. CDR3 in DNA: TGTGCCACCAGCAGGGATTTAGCGGGACTGAACACCGGGGAGCTGTTTTTT. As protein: CATSRDLAGLNTGELFF.

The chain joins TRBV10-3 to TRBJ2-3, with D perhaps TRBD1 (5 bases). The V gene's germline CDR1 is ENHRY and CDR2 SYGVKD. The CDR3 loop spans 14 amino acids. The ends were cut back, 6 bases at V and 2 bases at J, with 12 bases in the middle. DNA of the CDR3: TGTGCCATCAGGTCGACAGAACCCACAGATACGCAGTATTTT. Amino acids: CAIRSTEPTDTQYF.

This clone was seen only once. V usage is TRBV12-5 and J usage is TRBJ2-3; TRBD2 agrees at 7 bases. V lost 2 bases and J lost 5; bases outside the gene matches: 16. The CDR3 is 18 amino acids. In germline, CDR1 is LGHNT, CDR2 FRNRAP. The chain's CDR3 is CASGLLRLGRGRVDTQYF. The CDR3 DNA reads TGTGCTAGTGGTTTGTTGCGACTTGGGCGTGGGAGGGTAGATACGCAGTATTTT.

The DNA for the CDR3 is TGTGCCAGTAGTATAGGGACCGGGACAGGGGGACAGCCCCAGCATTTT. It is translated as CASSIGTGTGGQPQHF. The J gene is TRBJ1-5, the V gene TRBV19; 11 nucleotides line up with TRBD1. Germline-derived CDR1 and CDR2 are LNHDA and SQIVND (reference sequence). This CDR3 spans 16 amino acids. J gave up 7 bases and V 1 base, and 6 bases lay outside the gene matches.

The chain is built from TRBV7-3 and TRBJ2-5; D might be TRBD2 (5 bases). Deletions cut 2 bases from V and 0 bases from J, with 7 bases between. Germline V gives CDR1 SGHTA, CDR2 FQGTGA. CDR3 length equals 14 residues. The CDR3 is CASSLAGHQETQYF. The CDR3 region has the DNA TGTGCCAGCAGCTTAGCGGGTCACCAAGAGACCCAGTACTTC.

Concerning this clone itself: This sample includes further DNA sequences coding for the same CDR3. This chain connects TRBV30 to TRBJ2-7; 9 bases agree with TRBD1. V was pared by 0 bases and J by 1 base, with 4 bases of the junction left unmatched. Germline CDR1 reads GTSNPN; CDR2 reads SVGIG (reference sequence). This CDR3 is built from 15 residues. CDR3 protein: CAWSVQGALSYEQYF. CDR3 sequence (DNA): TGTGCCTGGAGTGTACAGGGGGCCTTGTCCTACGAGCAGTACTTC.

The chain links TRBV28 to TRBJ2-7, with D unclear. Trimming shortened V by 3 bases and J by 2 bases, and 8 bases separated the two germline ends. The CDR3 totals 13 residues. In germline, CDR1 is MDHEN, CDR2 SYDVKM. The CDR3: CASSFRRPYEQYF. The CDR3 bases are TGTGCCAGCAGTTTTAGACGGCCCTACGAGCAGTACTTC.

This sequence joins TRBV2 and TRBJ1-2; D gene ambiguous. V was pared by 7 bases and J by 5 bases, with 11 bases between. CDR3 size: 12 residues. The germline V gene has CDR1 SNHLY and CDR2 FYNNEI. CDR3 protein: CASTILPYGYTF. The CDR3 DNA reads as TGTGCCAGCACTATACTTCCATATGGCTACACCTTC.

This chain's CDR3 is CASSLGPRNTQYF. CDR3 coding DNA: TGTGCCAGCAGCTTAGGTCCTAGGAATACGCAGTATTTT. The rearrangement links TRBV11-3 to TRBJ2-3; no reliable D call. Per germline, CDR1 SGHNT and CDR2 YENEEA. The CDR3 is 13 amino acids. V dropped 1 base and J dropped 7 bases, with 9 bases sitting between them.

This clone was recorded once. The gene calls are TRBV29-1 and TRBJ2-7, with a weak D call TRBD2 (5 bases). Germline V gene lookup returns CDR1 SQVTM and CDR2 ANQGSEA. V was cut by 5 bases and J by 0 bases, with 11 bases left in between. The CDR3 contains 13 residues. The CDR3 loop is CSVLDGISYEQYF. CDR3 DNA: TGCAGCGTTCTGGACGGGATCTCCTACGAGCAGTACTTC.

The CDR3 DNA is TGTGCCAGCACGTTCTTCGGGATATTGCCAGATACGCAGTATTTT. It encodes CASTFFGILPDTQYF. The genes are TRBV5-6 and TRBJ2-3; TRBD2 is a possible D gene (5 bases). In germline, CDR1 is SGHDT, CDR2 YYEEEE. Trimming removed 6 bases from V and 4 bases from J, with 18 bases in between. The CDR3 extends over 15 amino acids.

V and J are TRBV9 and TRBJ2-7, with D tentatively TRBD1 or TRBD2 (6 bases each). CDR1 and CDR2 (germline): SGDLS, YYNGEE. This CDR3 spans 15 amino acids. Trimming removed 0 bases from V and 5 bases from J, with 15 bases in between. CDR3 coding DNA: TGTGCCAGCAGCGTAGGGTACGGAGGGGGAGACGAGCAGTACTTC. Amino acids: CASSVGYGGGDEQYF. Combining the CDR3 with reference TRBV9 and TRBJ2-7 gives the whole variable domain DSGVTQTPKHLITATGQRVTLRCSPRSGDLSVYWYQQSLDQGLQFLIQYYNGEERAKGNILERFSAQQFPDLHSELNLSSLELGDSALYFCASSVGYGGGDEQYFGPGTRLTVT.

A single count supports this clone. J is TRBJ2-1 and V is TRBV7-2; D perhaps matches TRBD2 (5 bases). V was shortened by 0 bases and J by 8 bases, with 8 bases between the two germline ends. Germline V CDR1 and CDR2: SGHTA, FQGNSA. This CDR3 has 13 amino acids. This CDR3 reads CASSLARDYEQFF. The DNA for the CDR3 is TGTGCCAGCAGCTTAGCTCGGGATTATGAGCAGTTCTTC.

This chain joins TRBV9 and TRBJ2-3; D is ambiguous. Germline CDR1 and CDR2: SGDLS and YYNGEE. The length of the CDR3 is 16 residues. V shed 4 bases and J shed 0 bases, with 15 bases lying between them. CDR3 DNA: TGTGCCAGCAGCCCTAGTGGCTCCGCTAGCACAGATACGCAGTATTTT. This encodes CASSPSGSASTDTQYF.